The 32 T cell receptor beta chains below were found in one sample sequenced in a study of blood T cell repertoires in COVID-19. Repertoires were generated with immunoSEQ multiplex PCR, while TCRdb's copy carries only in-frame clones and drops some. The table includes about half a million clones, 89% detected once. Sequences were obtained from peripheral blood. These receptor sequences come from a man aged 18-30 years with COVID-19, enrolled during active disease.

The V and J genes are TRBV19 and TRBJ2-1; 8 bases are a match to TRBD1. The germline V gene encodes CDR1 LNHDA and CDR2 SQIVND (reference sequence). V trimming: 4 bases; J trimming: 7 bases; junction bases outside the gene matches: 12. This CDR3 is built from 16 residues. The CDR3 DNA reads as TGTGCCAGTAGTACAAAAAGACAGGGGAAGACTAATGAGCAGTTCTTC. Translation: CASSTKRQGKTNEQFF.

V gene TRBV6-6 combines with J gene TRBJ2-2; 8 positions agree with TRBD2. The CDR3 spans 15 residues. J was trimmed by 4 bases and V by 2 bases; bases with no gene match: 3. Germline CDR1 is MNHNY and CDR2 is SVGAGI (reference sequence). The CDR3 nucleotides are TGTGCCAGCAGTTACCGACGGGAGGGCACCGGGGAGCTGTTTTTT. The encoded protein is CASSYRREGTGELFF.

The chain employs TRBV6-6 and TRBJ2-1; TRBD2 might be the D (5 bases). The CDR3 is made up of 15 amino acids. Trimming pared 5 bases from V and 1 base from J, leaving 12 bases between. The germline V gene has CDR1 MNHNY and CDR2 SVGAGI (reference sequence). CDR3 sequence reads: CASSPSRESYNEQFF. CDR3 DNA: TGTGCCAGCAGTCCATCCCGGGAATCCTACAATGAGCAGTTCTTC.

This clone was counted a single time. The chain recombines TRBV11-3 with TRBJ1-1; tentative D call: TRBD1 (6 bases). Germline values: CDR1 SGHNT, CDR2 YENEEA. V was trimmed by 1 base and J by 1 base, leaving 10 bases between them. CDR3 size: 15 residues. The CDR3 nucleotides are TGTGCCAGCAGCTTAGTTACAGGGAAGAACACTGAAGCTTTCTTT. This codes for CASSLVTGKNTEAFF.

The chain uses TRBV30 and TRBJ2-7; D uncertain. V was trimmed by 6 bases and J by 3 bases, leaving 18 bases between them. The CDR3 extends over 14 amino acids. Germline V gene data show CDR1 as GTSNPN and CDR2 as SVGIG (reference sequence). The CDR3 protein is CACVSVPPVYEQYF. CDR3 DNA sequence: TGTGCCTGCGTGTCGGTGCCCCCGGTCTACGAGCAGTACTTC.

The V call is TRBV2, the J call TRBJ1-2; a weak D match, TRBD1 (5 bases). CDR1 and CDR2 from the germline V gene are SNHLY and FYNNEI. The CDR3 loop spans 13 amino acids. The V end was cut by 0 bases, the J end by 7 bases, with 9 bases between. CDR3 sequence: CASSEAQGVGYTF. DNA for the CDR3: TGTGCCAGCAGTGAAGCGCAAGGGGTTGGCTACACCTTC.

The V gene is TRBV9, the J gene TRBJ2-7; possible D gene TRBD1, 5 bases. Germline values: CDR1 SGDLS, CDR2 YYNGEE. The CDR3 has 13 amino acids. Trimming pared 4 bases from V and 2 bases from J, leaving 10 bases between. The CDR3 loop reads CASSQGTPYEQYF. CDR3 sequence (DNA): TGTGCCAGCAGCCAGGGCACTCCCTACGAGCAGTACTTC.

This clone was recorded once. This chain connects TRBV18 to TRBJ1-3; maybe TRBD1 (5 bases). CDR1 KGHSH and CDR2 LQKENI come from the germline V gene. V lost 3 bases and J lost 2, with 11 bases in between. This CDR3 spans 15 amino acids. Here the CDR3 reads CASSPGGGAGNTIYF. CDR3 bases: TGTGCCAGCTCACCTGGTGGAGGGGCTGGAAACACCATATATTTT.

The gene calls are TRBV27 and TRBJ1-6; the match to TRBD1 covers 7 bases. Germline-derived CDR1 and CDR2 are MNHEY and SMNVEV (reference sequence). The CDR3 length is 14 residues. V dropped 4 bases and J dropped 8; count of bases not matched to a gene: 5. CDR3: CASSSTGRYSPLHF. The CDR3 nucleotides are TGTGCCAGCAGTTCGACAGGGCGATATTCACCCCTCCACTTT.

The gene calls are TRBV3-1 (or the pseudogene TRBV3-2) and TRBJ1-5; the D is unclear. The germline V and J ends were trimmed by 1 base and 2 bases, with 12 bases remaining between them. Germline lookup yields CDR1 LGHDT and CDR2 YNNKEL (reference sequence). This CDR3 region has 16 residues. CDR3 loop: CASSQGFGSGNQPQHF. In DNA form, the CDR3 reads TGTGCCAGCAGCCAAGGTTTCGGGTCGGGCAATCAGCCCCAGCATTTT.

To note about this clone: Other DNA sequences in this sample translate to the same CDR3. V gene TRBV19 combines with J gene TRBJ2-1; 7 bases are a match to TRBD2. V gave up 6 bases and J gave up 0 bases; unmatched junction bases: 2. The CDR3 extends over 14 amino acids. Germline CDR1 is LNHDA and CDR2 is SQIVND (reference sequence). CDR3 nucleotide sequence: TGTGCCAGTAGGTCTAGCGGCTCCTACAATGAGCAGTTCTTC. Its translation is CASRSSGSYNEQFF.

This clone was picked up one time. The chain combines TRBV12-5 with TRBJ1-5, with 8 nucleotides matching TRBD1. The CDR3 consists of 19 residues. After removal of 0 bases from V and 0 bases from J, the junction contained 10 bases not matched to a gene. Germline V gives CDR1 LGHNT, CDR2 FRNRAP. The CDR3 loop reads CASGLVPRQGYNSNQPQHF. The CDR3 nucleotides are TGTGCTAGTGGTTTGGTTCCCCGACAGGGGTACAATAGCAATCAGCCCCAGCATTTT.

This clone has more than one count but fewer than ten. The chain combines TRBV30 with TRBJ2-7, with 11 bases that match TRBD2. CDR3 length equals 14 residues. J lost 0 bases, V lost 3 bases, and 1 base had no gene match. Germline CDR1 is GTSNPN and CDR2 is SVGIG (reference sequence). In DNA, the CDR3 is TGTGCCTGGAGGGGGACTAGCGGCTCCTACGAGCAGTACTTC. Its translation is CAWRGTSGSYEQYF.

The chain couples TRBV10-1 to TRBJ2-7; a weak D match, TRBD1 (6 bases). Germline assignment: CDR1 WNHNN and CDR2 SYGVQD (reference sequence). CDR3 length equals 15 residues. V was shortened by 5 bases and J by 0 bases, with 14 bases between the two germline ends. The chain's CDR3 is CASSQDSGISYEQYF. The CDR3 DNA follows: TGCGCCAGCAGTCAGGACAGCGGAATCTCCTACGAGCAGTACTTC.

V usage is TRBV7-6 and J usage is TRBJ1-4; 7 nucleotides agree with TRBD1. V dropped 0 bases and J dropped 8; count of bases not matched to a gene: 3. The CDR3 spans 14 residues. Germline values: CDR1 SGHVS, CDR2 FNYEAQ. The DNA of the CDR3 is TGTGCCAGCAGCTTAGCAGGGGGCGGAGAAAAACTGTTTTTT. It specifies CASSLAGGGEKLFF.

V gene TRBV5-1 combines with J gene TRBJ2-1; the D gene is possibly TRBD2 (7 bases). From germline, CDR1 is SGHRS and CDR2 YFSETQ. CDR3 size: 16 residues. Deletions cut 0 bases from V and 3 bases from J, with 13 bases between. CDR3 region: CASSLGPRGHYNEQFF. As DNA, the CDR3 is TGCGCCAGCAGCTTGGGGCCGCGGGGGCACTACAATGAGCAGTTCTTC.

J is TRBJ1-1 and V is TRBV12-3 or TRBV12-4, with D perhaps TRBD1 (5 bases). V shed 1 base and J shed 7 bases, with 10 bases lying between them. CDR3 length: 13 residues. CDR3 in amino acids: CASSLVRANEAFF. In DNA form, the CDR3 reads TGTGCCAGCAGTTTAGTCAGGGCTAATGAAGCTTTCTTT.

J is TRBJ1-5 and V is TRBV2, with D perhaps TRBD1 (6 bases). This CDR3 is 12 amino acids long. V was shortened by 7 bases and J by 11 bases, with 15 bases between the two germline ends. The germline V gene encodes CDR1 SNHLY and CDR2 FYNNEI. CDR3 bases: TGTGCCAGCAAGGGACATCTTGAGGCCCAGCATTTT. Protein product: CASKGHLEAQHF.

This clone was seen once. The chain joins TRBV11-2 to TRBJ1-3; D ambiguous. The germline CDR1 and CDR2 sequences are SGHAT and FQNNGV. The V end was cut by 2 bases, the J end by 1 base, with 6 bases between. The CDR3 length is 14 residues. CDR3 protein: CASSLTGSGNTIYF. DNA of the CDR3: TGTGCCAGCAGCTTAACGGGTTCTGGAAACACCATATATTTT. Combining the CDR3 with reference TRBV11-2 and TRBJ1-3 gives the whole variable domain EAGVAQSPRYKIIEKRQSVAFWCNPISGHATLYWYQQILGQGPKLLIQFQNNGVVDDSQLPKDRFSAERLKGVDSTLKIQPAKLEDSAVYLCASSLTGSGNTIYFGEGSWLTVV.

V gene TRBV29-1 combines with J gene TRBJ2-1, with 7 positions matching TRBD1. With 6 bases clipped from V and 9 bases from J, the junction kept 8 bases outside the gene matches. The V gene's germline CDR1 is SQVTM and CDR2 ANQGSEA. CDR3 length equals 12 residues. The CDR3 loop reads CSVVTGDGEQFF. The CDR3 nucleotides are TGCAGCGTCGTAACAGGGGATGGTGAGCAGTTCTTC.

The CDR3 sequence is CASSDPPVHQPQHF. The CDR3 DNA reads TGTGCCAGCAGTGACCCCCCAGTGCATCAGCCCCAGCATTTT. The V call is TRBV2, the J call TRBJ1-5; D uncertain. The CDR3 covers 14 residues. Germline loops: CDR1 SNHLY, CDR2 FYNNEI. V lost 3 bases to trimming and J lost 5 bases, with 11 bases between them. The complete variable domain, with remaining parts taken from reference TRBV2 and TRBJ1-5, reads EPEVTQTPSHQVTQMGQEVILRCVPISNHLYFYWYRQILGQKVEFLVSFYNNEISEKSEIFDDQFSVERPDGSNFTLKIRSTKLEDSAMYFCASSDPPVHQPQHFGDGTRLSIL.

J is TRBJ1-4 and V is TRBV7-2, with a weak D call TRBD1 (6 bases). The CDR3 contains 15 residues. Germline CDR1 SGHTA, CDR2 FQGNSA. Trimming took off 2 bases at V and 7 bases at J, with 14 bases between the two ends. DNA for the CDR3: TGTGCCAGCAGCTTATTGGGGGCTTTGGGTGAAAAACTGTTTTTT. Translation gives CASSLLGALGEKLFF.

The V and J genes are TRBV18 and TRBJ2-2; 8 bases agree with TRBD1. CDR1 is KGHSH and CDR2 is LQKENI in the germline V gene. Germline trimming cut 3 bases from V and 6 bases from J; bases unmatched to any gene: 9. The CDR3 length is 16 residues. The CDR3 loop is CASSPSVDRDAGELFF. The CDR3, as DNA: TGTGCCAGCTCACCCTCCGTGGACAGGGATGCCGGGGAGCTGTTTTTT.

The chain joins TRBV4-1 to TRBJ1-5; D call uncertain. This CDR3 spans 14 amino acids. Deletions cut 4 bases from V and 2 bases from J, with 9 bases between. Germline CDR1 MGHRA, CDR2 YSYEKL. The CDR3 DNA follows: TGCGCCAGCAGCCCGGGGTATGGCAATCAGCCCCAGCATTTT. Protein sequence: CASSPGYGNQPQHF.

The J gene is TRBJ1-2, the V gene TRBV15; 7 nucleotides line up with TRBD1. CDR1 is LNHNV and CDR2 is YYDKDF in the germline V gene (reference sequence). The CDR3 consists of 13 residues. Unmatched junction bases numbered 8, after V lost 8 bases and J lost 5 bases. CDR3 DNA sequence: TGTGCCACCGGCGAGACAGGGTATTATGGCTACACCTTC. Amino acids: CATGETGYYGYTF.

Of note for this clone: Sequence at one end of the junction differs from germline and may be a read error. The rearrangement links TRBV19 to TRBJ2-7; 10 nucleotides align to TRBD1. This CDR3 has 14 residues. Germline-derived CDR1 and CDR2 are LNHDA and SQIVND (reference sequence). This CDR3 is CASTPTGGSNEQYF. The CDR3 DNA follows: TGTGCCAGTACCCCGACAGGGGGCTCCAACGAGCAGTACTTC.

The rearrangement links TRBV11-3 to TRBJ2-5; the match to TRBD1 covers 7 bases. Germline V gives CDR1 SGHNT, CDR2 YENEEA. The CDR3 length is 17 residues. The V gene end was trimmed by 1 base and the J gene end by 2 bases; junction bases not matched to a gene: 10. The CDR3 loop reads CASSLGKGTDLQETQYF. The CDR3 DNA reads TGTGCCAGCAGCTTAGGGAAGGGGACAGACCTTCAAGAGACCCAGTACTTC.

The chain carries TRBV5-1 and TRBJ1-1, with no clear D. This CDR3 is 12 amino acids long. V was pared by 7 bases and J by 1 base, with 8 bases between. Germline values: CDR1 SGHRS, CDR2 YFSETQ. The CDR3 sequence is CASRQANTEAFF. In DNA form, the CDR3 reads TGCGCCAGCCGCCAGGCGAACACTGAAGCTTTCTTT. Full variable domain (rest looked up from reference TRBV5-1 and TRBJ1-1): KAGVTQTPRYLIKTRGQQVTLSCSPISGHRSVSWYQQTPGQGLQFLFEYFSETQRNKGNFPGRFSGRQFSNSRSEMNVSTLELGDSALYLCASRQANTEAFFGQGTRLTVV.

This clone was counted once. The chain recombines TRBV7-9 with TRBJ2-2; tentatively, D is TRBD2 (6 bases). The germline V gene has CDR1 SEHNR and CDR2 FQNEAQ (reference sequence). Trimming removed 6 bases at V and 2 bases at J, with 16 bases between. The length of the CDR3 is 16 residues. The CDR3 nucleotides read TGTGCCAGCAGAGAATCGTTTAGCGGAAACACCGGGGAGCTGTTTTTT. Its translation: CASRESFSGNTGELFF.

The chain recombines TRBV4-1 with TRBJ1-1, with D possibly being TRBD1 (5 bases). The CDR3 covers 15 residues. From germline, CDR1 is MGHRA and CDR2 YSYEKL. Trimming left V 0 bases short and J 0 bases short, with 8 bases between. The CDR3: CASSQETGMNTEAFF. The CDR3 DNA reads TGCGCCAGCAGCCAAGAAACAGGAATGAACACTGAAGCTTTCTTT.

This chain connects TRBV2 to TRBJ1-1; TRBD1 matches at 9 bases. Trimming cost V 8 bases and J 7 bases; bases outside gene matches: 11. Per the germline V gene, CDR1 is SNHLY and CDR2 is FYNNEI. CDR3 length equals 14 residues. The CDR3 DNA sequence: TGTGCCAGCGGGACCGGGACAGGGACCTTTGAAGCTTTCTTT. This encodes CASGTGTGTFEAFF.

This rearrangement joins TRBV12-3 or TRBV12-4 to TRBJ2-5; D gene unclear. V shed 5 bases and J shed 7 bases, with 11 bases lying between them. This CDR3 has 12 amino acids. The CDR3 coding sequence is TGTGCCAGCAGTCTCTTAAGCCGGACCCAGTACTTC. Translating it yields CASSLLSRTQYF.